One T cell receptor beta chain is described in this entry. Source study methods: Amplification from reference gene primers served as the basis for estimated nucleated cell counts. Using immunoSEQ multiplex PCR, the repertoire was profiled, and TCRdb retains in-frame clones only, with some absent. The DNA was the basis for D and trimming; V, J and clone size are from that table. The profile shows about 20,000 clones, less than 85% of them singletons. The sample is drawn from a study of blood T cell repertoires in COVID-19. Trimming removed 5 bases from V and 0 bases from J, with 14 bases in between. Germline V gives CDR1 SGHTA, CDR2 FQGNSA. CDR3 length: 15 amino acids.

J is TRBJ2-7 and V is TRBV7-2, with D maybe TRBD1 (5 bases). Sequencing used peripheral blood. The clonotype comes from a man older than 75 with acute or convalescent COVID-19. The CDR3 region has the DNA TGTGCCAGCAGCCAACAGGACGGCCTCTCCTACGAGCAGTACTTC. This gives the protein CASSQQDGLSYEQYF.